These T cell receptor beta chains were read from a single sample in a study of shared clonotypes between healthy human individuals. Clones were sequenced by immunoSEQ multiplex PCR, and TCRdb holds only the in-frame ones, with some missing. The sample includes 950,000 to 1,300,000 clones, around 76% seen only once; the top ten take approximately 1.3%. The source material was memory CD4+ T cells sorted from blood. These receptors were obtained from a man younger than 30 in good health. Each CDR3 is given with its conserved first and last residue. The D gene is left open where the match is weak. Rows give clone size only sometimes, using once, few, many, or a class for an expanded clone.

v_gene	j_gene	d_gene	abundance	CDR3nt	CDR3aa
TRBV19	TRBJ2-3	.	.	TGTGCCAGTAGTCCGGGAACAGATACGCAGTATTTT	CASSPGTDTQYF
TRBV7-2	TRBJ2-2	TRBD2	.	TGTGCCAGCAGCATAGCGGGGAACGCGAACACCGGGGAGCTGTTTTTT	CASSIAGNANTGELFF
TRBV5-1	TRBJ2-7	.	.	TGCGCCAGCAGCTTCCCCGGGAACGAGCAGTACTTC	CASSFPGNEQYF
TRBV6-5	TRBJ2-7	.	.	TGTGCCAGCAGTCAGTACCGGACTGTGGGTTACGAGCAGTACTTC	CASSQYRTVGYEQYF
TRBV18	TRBJ2-6	TRBD1	.	TGTGCCAGCTCACGCTACCGGGACAGGGAAGCCAACGTCCTGACTTTC	CASSRYRDREANVLTF
TRBV6-1	TRBJ1-1	TRBD1	.	TGTGCCAGCAGTGAACAGGGGGGTTACACTGAAGCTTTCTTT	CASSEQGGYTEAFF
TRBV19	TRBJ2-7	.	.	TGTGCCAGTAGCGAAGGCATTTCTGGGACGGCCTCCTACGAGCAGTACTTC	CASSEGISGTASYEQYF
TRBV5-1	TRBJ2-5	.	.	TGCGCCAGCAGCAAAGGGACAAGTCAACAAGAGACCCAGTACTTC	CASSKGTSQQETQYF
TRBV9	TRBJ1-6	.	once	TGTGCCAGCAGCGTAGGGGATGGCTCCTATAATTCACCCCTCCACTTT	CASSVGDGSYNSPLHF
TRBV6-4	TRBJ2-3	TRBD2	.	TGTGCCAGCAGTGACGGGGGTGGCGGGAGTCATACGCAGTATTTT	CASSDGGGGSHTQYF
TRBV30	TRBJ2-3	.	.	TGTGCCTGGAGTGGCGGTACAGATACGCAGTATTTT	CAWSGGTDTQYF
TRBV5-1	TRBJ2-1	TRBD2	.	TGCGCCAGCAGCCCCCCCGGAAATAGCGGGGGGCCAAATGAGCAGTTCTTC	CASSPPGNSGGPNEQFF
TRBV7-9	TRBJ2-7	.	.	TGTGCCAGCAGCTCGAGCGGCCCGCACAACCCCTACGAGCAGTACTTC	CASSSSGPHNPYEQYF
TRBV4-3	TRBJ2-7	.	.	TGCGCCAGCAGCCAAGAATGGCAGGCCTCTCGGGAGCAGTACTTC	CASSQEWQASREQYF
TRBV5-1	TRBJ2-5	.	many	TGCGCCAGCAGCTTAACCGGGACAAAGGGGGAGACCCAGTACTTC	CASSLTGTKGETQYF
TRBV6-1	TRBJ1-2	TRBD1	.	TGTGCCAGCCGGGACAGCATTCTTAACTATGGCTACACCTTC	CASRDSILNYGYTF
TRBV12-5	TRBJ1-2	.	.	TGTGCTAGTGGTTCGGCGGATGGCTACACCTTC	CASGSADGYTF
TRBV11-2	TRBJ2-1	.	.	TGTGCCAGCAGCTTAGACTTGGGCCGCTCGGACAATGAGCAGTTCTTC	CASSLDLGRSDNEQFF
TRBV5-1	TRBJ1-6	.	.	TGCGCCAGCAGCTTGGATGGTAATTCACCCCTCCACTTT	CASSLDGNSPLHF
TRBV2	TRBJ1-3	.	.	TGTGCCAGCAGTGAAGCGAACCAGGGAGGAAACACCATATATTTT	CASSEANQGGNTIYF
TRBV5-1	TRBJ2-7	TRBD1	.	TGCGCCAGTAAGGGACAGGGCGCCGTAATGCCGCAGTACTTC	CASKGQGAVMPQYF
TRBV19	TRBJ1-6	.	few	TGTGCCAGCTCCGTGTTCCTTGATTCACCCCTCCACTTT	CASSVFLDSPLHF
TRBV7-3	TRBJ2-3	.	.	TGTGCCAGCAGCTTAACTGGACAGAAAACGCAGTATTTT	CASSLTGQKTQYF
TRBV6-5	TRBJ2-6	.	.	TGTGCCAGCAGGTATCGGGAGCCTGGGGCCAACGTCCTGACTTTC	CASRYREPGANVLTF
TRBV5-1	TRBJ2-3	.	.	TGCGCCAGCAGTCTTCAAGGGGACCGTTCGACAGATACGCAGTATTTT	CASSLQGDRSTDTQYF
TRBV2	TRBJ1-2	TRBD1	.	TGTGCCAGCAGGGCCGGGACAGGACAGAAGGATAACTATGGCTACACCTTC	CASRAGTGQKDNYGYTF
TRBV5-1	TRBJ2-3	.	.	TGCGCCAGCAGCGGGAGCGAGTGGACAAGGGGGGGCACAGATACGCAGTATTTT	CASSGSEWTRGGTDTQYF
TRBV29-1	TRBJ2-1	.	.	TGCAGCGTTGATAGTTATGGACAGACGAATGAGCAGTTCTTC	CSVDSYGQTNEQFF
TRBV19	TRBJ2-2	.	.	TGTGCCAGTAGTTCCGAGTCACGGAACACCGGGGAGCTGTTTTTT	CASSSESRNTGELFF
TRBV9	TRBJ2-5	.	.	TGTGCCAGCAGTACAGGGTTAGAGACCCAGTACTTC	CASSTGLETQYF